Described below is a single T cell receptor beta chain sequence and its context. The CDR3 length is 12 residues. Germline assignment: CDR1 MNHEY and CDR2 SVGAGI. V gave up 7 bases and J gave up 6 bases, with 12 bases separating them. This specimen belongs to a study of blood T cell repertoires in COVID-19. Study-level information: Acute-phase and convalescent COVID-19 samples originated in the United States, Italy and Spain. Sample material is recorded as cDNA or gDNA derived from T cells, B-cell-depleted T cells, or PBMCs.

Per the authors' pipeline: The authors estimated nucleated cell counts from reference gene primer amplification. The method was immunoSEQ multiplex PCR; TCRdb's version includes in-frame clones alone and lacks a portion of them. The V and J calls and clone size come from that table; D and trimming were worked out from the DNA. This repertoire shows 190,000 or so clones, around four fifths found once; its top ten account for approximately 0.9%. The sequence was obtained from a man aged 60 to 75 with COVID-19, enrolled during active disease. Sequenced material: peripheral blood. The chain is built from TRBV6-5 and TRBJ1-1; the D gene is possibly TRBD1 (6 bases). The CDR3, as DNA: TGTGCCAGCACTAAAGGGGGGGCTGAAGCTTTCTTT. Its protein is CASTKGGAEAFF.